These 10 T cell receptor beta chains originate from one sample sequenced in a study of T cell responses to AZD1222 COVID-19 vaccine. Assay: immunoSEQ multiplex PCR; the TCRdb copy retains only in-frame clones and omits some. The sample carries about 150,000 clones, roughly nine tenths recorded once. This specimen was peripheral blood, taken on day 0 of AZD1222 vaccination. Receptor source: an adult in good health.

The V gene is TRBV7-2, the J gene TRBJ2-4; possibly TRBD1 for D (6 bases). Trimming removed 5 bases from V and 3 bases from J, with 8 bases in between. The V gene's germline CDR1 is SGHTA and CDR2 FQGNSA. The CDR3 length is 13 residues. The DNA for the CDR3 is TGTGCCAGCAGCAGGGACAACAAAAACATTCAGTACTTC. Translation: CASSRDNKNIQYF.

The chain combines TRBV5-4 with TRBJ2-5; D is unresolved. The CDR3 spans 14 residues. The germline CDR1 and CDR2 sequences are SGHNT and YYREEE (reference sequence). The V end was cut by 0 bases, the J end by 1 base, with 7 bases between. The CDR3, as DNA: TGTGCCAGCAGCTTGGAATGGGGCCAAGAGACCCAGTACTTC. It is translated as CASSLEWGQETQYF.

This chain connects TRBV11-1 to TRBJ2-1, with D unresolved. The CDR3 extends over 15 amino acids. V dropped 3 bases and J dropped 5 bases, with 14 bases sitting between them. Germline V gene lookup returns CDR1 SGHAT and CDR2 FQDESV (reference sequence). CDR3 protein: CASSLVGAGHNEQFF. The CDR3 bases are TGTGCCAGCAGCTTGGTGGGCGCCGGCCACAATGAGCAGTTCTTC.

The rearrangement joins TRBV2 to TRBJ2-3; D is possibly TRBD2 (5 bases). This CDR3 contains 13 residues. From germline, CDR1 is SNHLY and CDR2 FYNNEI. Trimming took 6 bases from V and 8 from J, leaving 15 bases between them. CDR3 region: CASRDGKRVTQYF. The CDR3 nucleotides are TGTGCCAGCAGGGACGGGAAAAGGGTTACGCAGTATTTT.

This clone showed up just a few times. The rearrangement links TRBV27 to TRBJ1-4, with a weak D call TRBD1 (6 bases). The V and J ends lost 5 bases and 5 bases respectively, with 15 bases between them. CDR3 size: 15 residues. The germline V gene encodes CDR1 MNHEY and CDR2 SMNVEV (reference sequence). In DNA form, the CDR3 reads TGTGCCAGCAGTCCCGTAACAGGGTTGAATGAAAAACTGTTTTTT. Protein sequence: CASSPVTGLNEKLFF.

The chain has TRBV7-2 and TRBJ2-3, with 8 bases lining up with TRBD1. Germline V gives CDR1 SGHTA, CDR2 FQGNSA. The junction had 8 bases not matched to a gene; V was cut back by 11 bases and J by 4 bases. The CDR3 runs to 13 residues. The CDR3 loop is CASSPGGPDTQYF. The CDR3 nucleotides read TGTGCCTCGTCCCCAGGGGGCCCAGATACGCAGTATTTT.

The chain uses TRBV28 and TRBJ2-7; TRBD1 might be the D (6 bases). V lost 5 bases and J 2 bases, leaving 19 bases between the germline ends. The germline V gene has CDR1 MDHEN and CDR2 SYDVKM. This CDR3 is built from 16 residues. Written as DNA, the CDR3 is TGTGCCAGCAGTCGGATGCTGGGGACACGAGCCTACGAGCAGTACTTC. Translation: CASSRMLGTRAYEQYF.

This sequence joins TRBV15 and TRBJ2-1, with TRBD2 matching 12 bases. With V trimmed by 4 bases and J by 7 bases, 5 bases remained unmatched. This CDR3 region has 15 residues. Germline CDR1 reads LNHNV; CDR2 reads YYDKDF (reference sequence). CDR3 in DNA: TGTGCCACCAGCATCGGACTAGCGGGAACTAATGAGCAGTTCTTC. Translated, it gives CATSIGLAGTNEQFF.

The J gene is TRBJ1-1, the V gene TRBV5-1; 7 nucleotides agree with TRBD1. The CDR3 is 14 amino acids. The germline CDR1 and CDR2 sequences are SGHRS and YFSETQ. The junction had 7 bases not matched to a gene; V was cut back by 5 bases and J by 3 bases. The CDR3: CASSRDSLYTEAFF. DNA of the CDR3: TGCGCCAGCAGTCGGGACAGCCTATACACTGAAGCTTTCTTT. Full variable domain (remainder filled in from reference TRBV5-1 and TRBJ1-1): KAGVTQTPRYLIKTRGQQVTLSCSPISGHRSVSWYQQTPGQGLQFLFEYFSETQRNKGNFPGRFSGRQFSNSRSEMNVSTLELGDSALYLCASSRDSLYTEAFFGQGTRLTVV.

The table lists this clone with a few counts. The chain employs TRBV28 and TRBJ1-3, with D unresolved. Germline CDR1 is MDHEN and CDR2 is SYDVKM. The V end lost 6 bases, the J end lost 0 bases, and 9 bases lay between the germline ends. CDR3 length: 14 amino acids. The CDR3, as DNA: TGTGCCAGCAGCCGCTCAAACTCTGGAAACACCATATATTTT. It translates to CASSRSNSGNTIYF. The entire variable domain, with the rest obtained from reference TRBV28 and TRBJ1-3, is as follows: DVKVTQSSRYLVKRTGEKVFLECVQDMDHENMFWYRQDPGLGLRLIYFSYDVKMKEKGDIPEGYSVSREKKERFSLILESASTNQTSMYLCASSRSNSGNTIYFGEGSWLTVV.